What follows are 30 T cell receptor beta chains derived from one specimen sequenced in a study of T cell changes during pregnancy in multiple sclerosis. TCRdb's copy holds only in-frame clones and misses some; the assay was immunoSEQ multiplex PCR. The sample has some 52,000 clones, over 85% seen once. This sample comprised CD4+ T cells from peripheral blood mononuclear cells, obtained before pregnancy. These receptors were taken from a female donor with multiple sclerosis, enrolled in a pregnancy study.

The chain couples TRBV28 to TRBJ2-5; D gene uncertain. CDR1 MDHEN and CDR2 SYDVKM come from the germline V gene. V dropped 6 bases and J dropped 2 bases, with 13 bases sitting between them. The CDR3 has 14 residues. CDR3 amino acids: CASSIYQTQETQYF. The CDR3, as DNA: TGTGCCAGCAGCATCTACCAAACTCAAGAGACCCAGTACTTC.

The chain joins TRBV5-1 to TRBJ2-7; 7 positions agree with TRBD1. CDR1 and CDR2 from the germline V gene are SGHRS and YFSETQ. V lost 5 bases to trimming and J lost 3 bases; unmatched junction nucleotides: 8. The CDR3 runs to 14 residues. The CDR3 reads CASRIPGQRYEQYF. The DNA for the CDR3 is TGCGCCAGCAGGATACCGGGACAGCGCTACGAGCAGTACTTC.

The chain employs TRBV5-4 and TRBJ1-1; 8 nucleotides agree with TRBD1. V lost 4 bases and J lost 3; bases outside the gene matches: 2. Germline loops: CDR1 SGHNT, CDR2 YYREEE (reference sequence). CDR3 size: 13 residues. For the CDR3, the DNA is TGTGCCAGCAGCCAGGACAGGGACACTGAAGCTTTCTTT. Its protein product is CASSQDRDTEAFF.

The CDR3 DNA reads as TGCGCCAGCAGCTTGGCTAGCGGGGGAGAGACCCAGTACTTC. This codes for CASSLASGGETQYF. This chain connects TRBV5-1 to TRBJ2-5; 10 nucleotides agree with TRBD2. Trimming cost V 0 bases and J 4 bases; bases outside gene matches: 0. The germline CDR1 and CDR2 sequences are SGHRS and YFSETQ. The CDR3 is 14 residues long.

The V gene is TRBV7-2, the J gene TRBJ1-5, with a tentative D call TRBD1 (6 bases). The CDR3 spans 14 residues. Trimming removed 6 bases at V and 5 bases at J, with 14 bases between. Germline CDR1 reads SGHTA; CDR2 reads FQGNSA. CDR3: CASSHRAGDQPQHF. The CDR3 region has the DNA TGTGCCAGCAGTCACAGGGCGGGAGATCAGCCCCAGCATTTT.

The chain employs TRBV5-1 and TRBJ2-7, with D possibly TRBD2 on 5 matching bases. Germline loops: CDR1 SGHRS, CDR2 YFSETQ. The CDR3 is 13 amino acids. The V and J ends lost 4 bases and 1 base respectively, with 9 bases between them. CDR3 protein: CASSLRDSYEQYF. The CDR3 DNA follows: TGCGCCAGCAGCCTGAGGGATTCCTACGAGCAGTACTTC.

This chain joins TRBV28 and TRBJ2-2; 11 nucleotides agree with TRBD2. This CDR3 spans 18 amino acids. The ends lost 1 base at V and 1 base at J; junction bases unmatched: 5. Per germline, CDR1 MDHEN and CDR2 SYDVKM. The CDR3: CASSLSTGLAENTGELFF. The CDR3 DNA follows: TGTGCCAGCAGTTTATCCACGGGACTAGCGGAGAACACCGGGGAGCTGTTTTTT.

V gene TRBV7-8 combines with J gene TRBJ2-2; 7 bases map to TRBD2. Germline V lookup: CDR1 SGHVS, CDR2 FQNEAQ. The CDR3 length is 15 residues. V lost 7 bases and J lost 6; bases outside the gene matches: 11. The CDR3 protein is CASTLGARESGELFF. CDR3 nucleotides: TGTGCCAGCACCCTGGGTGCGCGGGAGTCCGGGGAGCTGTTTTTT.

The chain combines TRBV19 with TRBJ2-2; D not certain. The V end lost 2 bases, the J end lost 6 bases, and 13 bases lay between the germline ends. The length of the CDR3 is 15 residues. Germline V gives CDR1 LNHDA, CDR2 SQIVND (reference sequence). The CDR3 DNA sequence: TGTGCCAGTAGTATAAGCCGATTCGTGGCCGGGGAGCTGTTTTTT. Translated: CASSISRFVAGELFF. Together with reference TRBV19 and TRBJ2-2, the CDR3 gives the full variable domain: DGGITQSPKYLFRKEGQNVTLSCEQNLNHDAMYWYRQDPGQGLRLIYYSQIVNDFQKGDIAEGYSVSREKKESFPLTVTSAQKNPTAFYLCASSISRFVAGELFFGEGSRLTVL.

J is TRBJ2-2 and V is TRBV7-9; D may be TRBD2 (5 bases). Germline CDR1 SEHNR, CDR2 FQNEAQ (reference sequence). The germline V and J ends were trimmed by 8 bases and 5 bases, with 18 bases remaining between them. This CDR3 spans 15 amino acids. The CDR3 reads CASSLRGSGTGELFF. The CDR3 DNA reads TGTGCCAGCTCCCTCAGAGGGTCGGGGACCGGGGAGCTGTTTTTT.

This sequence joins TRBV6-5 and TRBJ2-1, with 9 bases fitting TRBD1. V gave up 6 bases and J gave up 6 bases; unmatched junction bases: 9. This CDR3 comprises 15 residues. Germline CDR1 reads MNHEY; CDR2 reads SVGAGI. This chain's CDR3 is CASRKQGGQGNEQFF. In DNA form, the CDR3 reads TGTGCCAGCAGGAAACAGGGGGGACAGGGCAATGAGCAGTTCTTC.

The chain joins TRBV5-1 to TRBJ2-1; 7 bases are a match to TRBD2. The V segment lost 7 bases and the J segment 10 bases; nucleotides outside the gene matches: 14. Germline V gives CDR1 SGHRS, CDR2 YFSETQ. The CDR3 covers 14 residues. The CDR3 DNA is TGCGCCAGCGTAACGGGGGAGGGGATCCGGGAGCAGTTCTTC. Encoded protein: CASVTGEGIREQFF.

CDR3 sequence reads: CASSKLAGDVETQYF. The DNA of the CDR3 is TGTGCCAGCAGTAAACTAGCGGGAGACGTGGAGACCCAGTACTTC. The J gene is TRBJ2-5, the V gene TRBV7-8, with 11 positions matching TRBD2. Trimming took 6 bases from V and 5 from J; bases not matched to a gene: 8. CDR3 length: 15 residues. Germline assignment: CDR1 SGHVS and CDR2 FQNEAQ.

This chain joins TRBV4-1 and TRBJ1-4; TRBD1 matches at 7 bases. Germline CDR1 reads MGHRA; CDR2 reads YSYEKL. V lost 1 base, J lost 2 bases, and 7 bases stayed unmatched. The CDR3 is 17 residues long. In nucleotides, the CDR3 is TGCGCCAGCAGCCAAGGGACAGGAGGGTCCACTAATGAAAAACTGTTTTTT. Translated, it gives CASSQGTGGSTNEKLFF.

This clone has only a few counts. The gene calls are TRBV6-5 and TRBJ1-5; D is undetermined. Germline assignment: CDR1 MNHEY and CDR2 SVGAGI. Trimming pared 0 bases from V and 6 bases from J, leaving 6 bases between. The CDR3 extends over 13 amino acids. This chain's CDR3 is CASSYSPSQPQHF. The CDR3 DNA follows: TGTGCCAGCAGTTACTCGCCCAGTCAGCCCCAGCATTTT.

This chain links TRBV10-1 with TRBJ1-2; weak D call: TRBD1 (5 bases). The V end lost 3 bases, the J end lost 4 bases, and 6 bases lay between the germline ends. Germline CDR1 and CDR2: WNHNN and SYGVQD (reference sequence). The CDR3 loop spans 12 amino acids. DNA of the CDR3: TGCGCCAGCAGTGACGGGGGCTATGGCTACACCTTC. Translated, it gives CASSDGGYGYTF.

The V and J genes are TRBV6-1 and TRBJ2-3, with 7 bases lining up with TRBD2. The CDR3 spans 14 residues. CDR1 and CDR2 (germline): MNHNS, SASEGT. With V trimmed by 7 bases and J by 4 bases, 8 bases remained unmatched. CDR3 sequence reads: CASNGLDGADTQYF. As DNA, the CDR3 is TGTGCCAGCAACGGACTAGACGGAGCAGATACGCAGTATTTT.

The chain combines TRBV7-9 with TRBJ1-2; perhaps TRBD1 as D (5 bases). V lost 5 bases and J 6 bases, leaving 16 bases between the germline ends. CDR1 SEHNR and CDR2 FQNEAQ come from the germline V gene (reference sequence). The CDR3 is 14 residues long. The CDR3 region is CASSPRGGFDGYTF. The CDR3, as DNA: TGTGCCAGCAGCCCGAGGGGAGGGTTCGATGGCTACACCTTC.

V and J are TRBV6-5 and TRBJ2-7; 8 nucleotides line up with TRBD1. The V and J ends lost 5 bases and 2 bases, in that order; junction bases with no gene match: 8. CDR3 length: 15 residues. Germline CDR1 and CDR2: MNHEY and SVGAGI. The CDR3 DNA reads TGTGCCAGCAGTCGAATGACAGGGGACCCCTACGAGCAGTACTTC. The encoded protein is CASSRMTGDPYEQYF.

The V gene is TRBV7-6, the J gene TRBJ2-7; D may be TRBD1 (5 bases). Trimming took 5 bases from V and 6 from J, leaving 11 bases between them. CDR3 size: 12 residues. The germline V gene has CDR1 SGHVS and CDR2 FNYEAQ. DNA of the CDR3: TGTGCCAGCAGCCCTGGGGCAGGCGAGCAGTACTTC. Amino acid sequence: CASSPGAGEQYF.

The CDR3 bases are TGTGCCAGCAGCCCATGGGGGGAGACGAACACCGGGGAGCTGTTTTTT. This gives the protein CASSPWGETNTGELFF. The V call is TRBV9, the J call TRBJ2-2; tentatively, D is TRBD2 (6 bases). The V gene's germline CDR1 is SGDLS and CDR2 YYNGEE. Trimming removed 4 bases from V and 0 bases from J, with 13 bases in between. The CDR3 sequence is 16 residues long.

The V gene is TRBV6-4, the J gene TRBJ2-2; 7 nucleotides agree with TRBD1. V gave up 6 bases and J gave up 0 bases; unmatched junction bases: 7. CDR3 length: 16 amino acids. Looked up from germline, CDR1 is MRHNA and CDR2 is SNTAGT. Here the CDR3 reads CASRATGTANTGELFF. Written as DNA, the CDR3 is TGTGCCAGCAGAGCTACCGGGACAGCGAACACCGGGGAGCTGTTTTTT.

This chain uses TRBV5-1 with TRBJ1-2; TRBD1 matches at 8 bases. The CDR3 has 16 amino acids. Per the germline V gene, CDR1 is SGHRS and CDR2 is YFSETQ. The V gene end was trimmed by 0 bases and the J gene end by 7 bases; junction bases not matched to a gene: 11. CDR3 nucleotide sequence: TGCGCCAGCAGCTTGGAGGGCCGACAGGGGCGTGTTGGCTACACCTTC. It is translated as CASSLEGRQGRVGYTF.

Here the CDR3 DNA reads TGCGCCAGCAGCTTGGTACAGGGTAGTACTGAAGCTTTCTTT. Protein sequence: CASSLVQGSTEAFF. The chain combines TRBV5-1 with TRBJ1-1; D may be TRBD1 (6 bases). V lost 0 bases and J lost 5, with 11 bases in between. This CDR3 has 14 residues. Germline V gene data show CDR1 as SGHRS and CDR2 as YFSETQ.

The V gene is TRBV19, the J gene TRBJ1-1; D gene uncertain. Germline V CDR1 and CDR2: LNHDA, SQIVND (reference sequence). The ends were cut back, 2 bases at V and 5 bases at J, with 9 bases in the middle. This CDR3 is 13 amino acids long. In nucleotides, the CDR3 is TGTGCCAGTAGTATAAACGGGTGGACTGAAGCTTTCTTT. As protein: CASSINGWTEAFF.

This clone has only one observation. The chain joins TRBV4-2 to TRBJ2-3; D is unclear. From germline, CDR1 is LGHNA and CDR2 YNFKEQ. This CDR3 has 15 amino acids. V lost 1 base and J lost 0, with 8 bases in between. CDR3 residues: CASSQGQRSTDTQYF. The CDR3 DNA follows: TGTGCCAGCAGCCAAGGCCAGAGGAGCACAGATACGCAGTATTTT.

The CDR3 nucleotides read TGTGCCAGCAGCTTGGATTGGCAGGGGTTGAGTGCTTTCTTT. Residues: CASSLDWQGLSAFF. The chain recombines TRBV5-5 with TRBJ1-1, with D perhaps TRBD1 (6 bases). CDR3 length: 14 residues. V was pared by 0 bases and J by 11 bases, with 17 bases between. CDR1 and CDR2 (germline): SGHKS, YYEKEE (reference sequence).

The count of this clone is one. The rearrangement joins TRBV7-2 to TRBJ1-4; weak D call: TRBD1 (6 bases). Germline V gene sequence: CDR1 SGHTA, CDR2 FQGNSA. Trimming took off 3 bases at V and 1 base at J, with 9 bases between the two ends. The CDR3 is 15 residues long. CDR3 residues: CASSFSTGTNEKLFF. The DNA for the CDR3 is TGTGCCAGCAGCTTCTCGACAGGAACTAATGAAAAACTGTTTTTT.

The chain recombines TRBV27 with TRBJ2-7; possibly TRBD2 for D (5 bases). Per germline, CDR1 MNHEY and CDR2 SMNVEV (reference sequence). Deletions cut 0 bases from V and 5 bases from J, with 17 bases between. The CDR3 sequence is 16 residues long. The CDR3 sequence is CASSLSGMRASHEQYF. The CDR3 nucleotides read TGTGCCAGCAGTTTATCCGGTATGAGGGCAAGTCACGAGCAGTACTTC.

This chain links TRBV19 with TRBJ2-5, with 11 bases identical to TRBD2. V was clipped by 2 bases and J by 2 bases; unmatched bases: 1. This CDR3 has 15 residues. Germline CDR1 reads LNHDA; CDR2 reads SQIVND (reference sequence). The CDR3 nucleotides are TGTGCCAGTAGTATACTAGCGGGGGGTCAAGAGACCCAGTACTTC. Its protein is CASSILAGGQETQYF.